This TCR beta chain was captured by sequencing in a study of T cell changes during pregnancy in multiple sclerosis. This CDR3 is 16 amino acids long. The V gene's germline CDR1 is SGHAT and CDR2 FQNNGV. Trimming stripped 5 bases from V and 3 bases from J, with 19 bases between. The protocol was immunoSEQ multiplex PCR, while the TCRdb copy is restricted to in-frame clones and leaves out a portion. The repertoire holds about 87,000 clones, with roughly 95% as singletons. The source is a female donor in good health, enrolled as a control in a pregnancy study. The source was peripheral blood, collected in the third trimester of pregnancy. The J gene is TRBJ2-5, the V gene TRBV11-2; D perhaps matches TRBD1 (6 bases). The CDR3 reads CASSGFGDTEEETQYF. The CDR3 DNA is TGTGCCAGCAGCGGGTTTGGGGACACCGAGGAAGAGACCCAGTACTTC. Using reference TRBV11-2 and TRBJ2-5 for the parts outside the CDR3, the full variable domain is EAGVAQSPRYKIIEKRQSVAFWCNPISGHATLYWYQQILGQGPKLLIQFQNNGVVDDSQLPKDRFSAERLKGVDSTLKIQPAKLEDSAVYLCASSGFGDTEEETQYFGPGTRLLVL.